This TCR beta chain was captured by sequencing in a study of vaccination effects on CD4 cells after COVID-19. Clones were read by immunoSEQ multiplex PCR, and TCRdb kept only the in-frame ones, dropping some. This table has about 45,000 clones, about 75% appearing once. In the ViraFEST assay, antigen-specific CD4+ clonotypes were identified by expansion after peptide-pool stimulation. Following a roughly eleven-day culture, CD4+ T cells were purified. A PCR test confirmed that the person had SARS-CoV-2 infection between March and December 2020. As regards this clone: As yet, its antigen is unknown.

CDR3 length: 12 amino acids. Trimming took 6 bases from V and 0 from J, leaving 7 bases between them. The germline V gene has CDR1 SGDLS and CDR2 YYNGEE. J is TRBJ2-7 and V is TRBV9; D is unresolved. This material consisted of CD4+ T cells from PBMCs cultured with a peptide pool, taken before COVID-19 vaccination. This TCR was recovered from a human donor who had a prior SARS-CoV-2 infection. CDR3: CASKDRSYEQYF. In DNA, the CDR3 is TGTGCCAGCAAGGACCGCTCCTACGAGCAGTACTTC. The variable domain in full, with the rest retrieved from reference TRBV9 and TRBJ2-7, is DSGVTQTPKHLITATGQRVTLRCSPRSGDLSVYWYQQSLDQGLQFLIQYYNGEERAKGNILERFSAQQFPDLHSELNLSSLELGDSALYFCASKDRSYEQYFGPGTRLTVT.